The clone carrying this T cell receptor beta chain was counted between two and nine times. In the authors' workflow: For nucleated cells, counts were estimated from reference gene primer amplification. Sequenced by immunoSEQ multiplex PCR; TCRdb stores in-frame clones only, minus some. V and J calls and clone size follow that table, whereas D and trimming were derived from the DNA. The sample lists around 260,000 clones, over 80% occurring once. Deletions cut 0 bases from V and 6 bases from J, with 15 bases between. This CDR3 comprises 15 residues. The V gene's germline CDR1 is SGHRS and CDR2 YFSETQ. The data originate from a study of blood T cell repertoires in COVID-19. At the level of the study: Researchers got acute and convalescent COVID-19 samples from the United States, Italy and Spain. T cells, B-cell-depleted T cells, or PBMCs supplied cDNA or gDNA.

The chain couples TRBV5-1 to TRBJ1-2; D unclear. This clonotype was obtained from a man in his 60s who had recovered from COVID-19. Sequencing input: peripheral blood. The CDR3 DNA follows: TGCGCCAGCAGCTTGGATCAGGCAGGTCTGGATGGCTACACCTTC. Residues: CASSLDQAGLDGYTF. Looking up the rest from reference TRBV5-1 and TRBJ1-2 gives the full variable domain: KAGVTQTPRYLIKTRGQQVTLSCSPISGHRSVSWYQQTPGQGLQFLFEYFSETQRNKGNFPGRFSGRQFSNSRSEMNVSTLELGDSALYLCASSLDQAGLDGYTFGSGTRLTVV.